Here is one T cell receptor (beta chain) with its context. This record comes from a study of T-cell memory formation after mild COVID-19. TCRdb re-called the 5' RACE reads through MiXCR, storing one row per CDR3 protein. The sample carries about 430,000 distinct CDR3 sequences, about a sixth recorded once. Germline lookup yields CDR1 SNHLY and CDR2 FYNNEI. The CDR3 has 15 amino acids. V was shortened by 6 bases and J by 6 bases, with 17 bases between the two germline ends. Sequenced material: PBMCs or a T cell subset sorted from them (not recorded which). The TCR originated in a man younger than 30 who had mild COVID-19 (a few samples of this study predate the infection). Cell type and time point are not known. V usage is TRBV2 and J usage is TRBJ1-4, with D perhaps TRBD1 (5 bases). The CDR3: CASSPMGGGDEKLFF. The CDR3 DNA is TGTGCCAGCAGCCCGATGGGTGGGGGGGATGAAAAACTGTTTTTT.